The source of this TCR beta chain is a study of shared clonotypes between healthy human individuals. CD8 cells classed as naive were CD45RO-negative and positively selected for CCR7, excluding terminally differentiated effector memory CD45RA+ cells. The germline gives CDR1 MGHDK, CDR2 SYGVNS. The ends were cut back, 1 base at V and 2 bases at J, with 2 bases in the middle. The CDR3 loop spans 13 amino acids. Some clones are missing from TCRdb's copy, which holds only in-frame ones; the method was immunoSEQ multiplex PCR. The profile shows about 590,000 clones, roughly 95% of them singletons. This TCR was sampled from a young woman in good health. The V and J genes are TRBV25-1 and TRBJ1-4; unclear D gene. Sequenced input: naive CD8+ T cells sorted from blood. CDR3 sequence reads: CASSESTNEKLFF. The CDR3 DNA follows: TGTGCCAGCAGTGAATCTACTAATGAAAAACTGTTTTTT.